This T cell receptor beta chain was recovered during a study of cytomegalovirus exposure and HLA in healthy donors. The PCR used 60 Vbeta and 13 Jbeta primers. TCRdb's copy holds only in-frame clones and misses some; the assay was immunoSEQ multiplex PCR. The sample consists of 140,000 to 150,000 clones, about 70% of them appearing once. Trimming removed 6 bases from V and 0 bases from J, with 8 bases in between. Per germline, CDR1 MNHEY and CDR2 SVGAGI. This CDR3 is built from 14 residues. The chain carries TRBV6-5 and TRBJ1-4; no clear D. The TCR sequence derives from a woman aged 60-75 years in good health and CMV-seropositive. The specimen was PBMCs. CDR3 sequence: CASRPDATNEKLFF. As DNA, the CDR3 is TGTGCCAGCAGGCCAGATGCAACTAATGAAAAACTGTTTTTT.